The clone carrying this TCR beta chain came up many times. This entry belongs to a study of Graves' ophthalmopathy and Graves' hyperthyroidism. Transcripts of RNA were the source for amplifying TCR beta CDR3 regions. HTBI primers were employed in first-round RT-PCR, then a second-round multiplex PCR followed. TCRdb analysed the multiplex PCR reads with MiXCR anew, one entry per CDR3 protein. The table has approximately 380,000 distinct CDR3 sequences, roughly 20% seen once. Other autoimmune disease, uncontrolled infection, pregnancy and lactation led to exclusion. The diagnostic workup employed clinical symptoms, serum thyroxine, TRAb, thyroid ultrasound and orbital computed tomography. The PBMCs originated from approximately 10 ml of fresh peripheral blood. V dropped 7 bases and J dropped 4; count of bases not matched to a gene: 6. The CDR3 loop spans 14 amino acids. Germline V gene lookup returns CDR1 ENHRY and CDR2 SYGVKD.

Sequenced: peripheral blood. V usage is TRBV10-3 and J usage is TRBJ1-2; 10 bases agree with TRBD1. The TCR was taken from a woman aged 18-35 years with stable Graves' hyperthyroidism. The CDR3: CAITGQGGSYGYTF. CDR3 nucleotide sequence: TGTGCCATCACCGGACAGGGGGGCAGCTATGGCTACACCTTC.